What follows are 30 T cell receptor beta chains derived from one specimen sequenced in a study of Siglec-9 on CD8 T cells in melanoma. Assay used: immunoSEQ multiplex PCR; TCRdb lists only in-frame clones, some missing. Here the sample spans tens of thousands of clones, 75% to 85% being singletons. Input material: Siglec-9- CD8+ T cells sorted from blood. The receptors shown here come from a human donor in good health.

The J gene is TRBJ2-2, the V gene TRBV4-1; D remains unclear. The CDR3 loop spans 17 amino acids. V was pared by 0 bases and J by 2 bases, with 13 bases between. Germline CDR1 MGHRA, CDR2 YSYEKL. The CDR3 nucleotides read TGCGCCAGCAGCCAAGATCGGATTGAACGAAACACCGGGGAGCTGTTTTTT. Encoded protein: CASSQDRIERNTGELFF.

The V and J genes are TRBV11-2 and TRBJ1-5; D not certain. This CDR3 has 14 amino acids. Between the trimmed V and J ends, which lost 1 base and 6 bases, there was a span of 10 bases. Per the germline V gene, CDR1 is SGHAT and CDR2 is FQNNGV. CDR3 in DNA: TGTGCCAGCAGCTTAGCGCAGGCGGGTCAGCCCCAGCATTTT. Amino acid sequence: CASSLAQAGQPQHF.

Only one count was recorded for this clone. J is TRBJ2-2 and V is TRBV19; D might be TRBD1 (6 bases). The V end was cut by 4 bases, the J end by 5 bases, with 14 bases between. The CDR3 loop spans 15 amino acids. The germline V gene has CDR1 LNHDA and CDR2 SQIVND (reference sequence). The CDR3: CASSTSSRGTGELFF. The CDR3 DNA sequence: TGTGCCAGTAGTACCTCGAGCAGGGGAACCGGGGAGCTGTTTTTT. Drawing the rest from reference TRBV19 and TRBJ2-2, the complete variable domain is DGGITQSPKYLFRKEGQNVTLSCEQNLNHDAMYWYRQDPGQGLRLIYYSQIVNDFQKGDIAEGYSVSREKKESFPLTVTSAQKNPTAFYLCASSTSSRGTGELFFGEGSRLTVL.

This clone was observed a handful of times. V and J are TRBV27 and TRBJ1-5; D gene uncertain. The CDR3 is 14 residues long. Trimming shortened V by 2 bases and J by 6 bases, and 11 bases separated the two germline ends. Germline lookup yields CDR1 MNHEY and CDR2 SMNVEV (reference sequence). The CDR3 sequence is CASSLVGESQPQHF. CDR3 coding DNA: TGTGCCAGCAGTTTAGTGGGAGAGAGTCAGCCCCAGCATTTT.

V gene TRBV7-9 combines with J gene TRBJ2-1; 8 bases are shared with TRBD2. V gave up 1 base and J gave up 6 bases; unmatched junction bases: 8. CDR3 length: 16 amino acids. CDR1 is SEHNR, CDR2 FQNEAQ, per germline (reference sequence). The chain's CDR3 is CASSLEGLAGSNEQFF. The DNA of the CDR3 is TGTGCCAGCAGCTTAGAGGGTCTAGCGGGTTCCAATGAGCAGTTCTTC.

The CDR3 DNA reads as TGTGCCAGCAGCTTAGACAGGGGCTCCTACGAGCAGTACTTC. The encoded protein is CASSLDRGSYEQYF. The genes are TRBV11-2 and TRBJ2-7; maybe TRBD1 (6 bases). The CDR3 is made up of 14 amino acids. Trimming removed 0 bases from V and 0 bases from J, with 6 bases in between. Germline CDR1 is SGHAT and CDR2 is FQNNGV.

This clone occurred a few times. The chain links TRBV6-4 to TRBJ2-1; D call uncertain. The CDR3 totals 12 residues. V lost 4 bases to trimming and J lost 4 bases, with 5 bases between them. CDR1 and CDR2 from the germline V gene are MRHNA and SNTAGT. This CDR3 is CASSADYNEQFF. CDR3 DNA: TGTGCCAGCAGTGCGGATTACAATGAGCAGTTCTTC.

The chain employs TRBV30 and TRBJ1-1; 8 bases line up with TRBD1. This CDR3 comprises 12 residues. J lost 0 bases, V lost 8 bases, and 2 bases had no gene match. Germline values: CDR1 GTSNPN, CDR2 SVGIG (reference sequence). The CDR3 DNA follows: TGTGCCGGGACAGGCATGAACACTGAAGCTTTCTTT. It yields the protein CAGTGMNTEAFF. The full variable domain, with the rest looked up from reference TRBV30 and TRBJ1-1, is SQTIHQWPATLVQPVGSPLSLECTVEGTSNPNLYWYRQAAGRGLQLLFYSVGIGQISSEVPQNLSASRPQDRQFILSSKKLLLSDSGFYLCAGTGMNTEAFFGQGTRLTVV.

This chain connects TRBV7-2 to TRBJ2-7; D is perhaps TRBD1 (5 bases). The germline gives CDR1 SGHTA, CDR2 FQGNSA. This CDR3 spans 14 amino acids. The V end was cut by 4 bases, the J end by 7 bases, with 17 bases between. The DNA for the CDR3 is TGTGCCAGCAGCTCCCAAGTTAGGGGTGGGGAGCAGTACGTC. Residues: CASSSQVRGGEQYV.

The rearrangement links TRBV29-1 to TRBJ2-5; D perhaps matches TRBD2 (6 bases). Germline V gives CDR1 SQVTM, CDR2 ANQGSEA. Trimming pared 4 bases from V and 5 bases from J, leaving 20 bases between. The CDR3 is 15 residues long. CDR3 nucleotide sequence: TGCAGCGTTGTTGGGACTGGGGGTCTAGGGGAGACCCAGTACTTC. Protein sequence: CSVVGTGGLGETQYF. Full variable domain (remainder filled in from reference TRBV29-1 and TRBJ2-5): SAVISQKPSRDICQRGTSLTIQCQVDSQVTMMFWYRQQPGQSLTLIATANQGSEATYESGFVIDKFPISRPNLTFSTLTVSNMSPEDSSIYLCSVVGTGGLGETQYFGPGTRLLVL.

This clone was seen more than once but under ten times. The V gene is TRBV19, the J gene TRBJ1-1; possibly TRBD1 for D (5 bases). Trimming shortened V by 5 bases and J by 0 bases, and 16 bases separated the two germline ends. Germline assignment: CDR1 LNHDA and CDR2 SQIVND (reference sequence). This CDR3 spans 16 amino acids. The CDR3 loop is CASSPQDRGVNTEAFF. The CDR3, as DNA: TGTGCCAGTAGTCCACAGGATCGTGGGGTGAACACTGAAGCTTTCTTT.

The rearrangement links TRBV28 to TRBJ2-2; possibly TRBD1 or TRBD2 for D (7 bases each). Germline V gene data show CDR1 as MDHEN and CDR2 as SYDVKM. The CDR3 is 13 amino acids. In DNA form, the CDR3 reads TGTGCTACCAGGGGGGGTGACACCGGGGAGCTGTTTTTT. Protein sequence: CATRGGDTGELFF.

This clone was seen a few times. This CDR3 is CSGRLLASQETQYF. Written as DNA, the CDR3 is TGCAGCGGGCGCTTACTAGCGTCACAAGAGACCCAGTACTTC. The chain is built from TRBV29-1 and TRBJ2-5; TRBD2 agrees at 7 bases. Germline CDR1 reads SQVTM; CDR2 reads ANQGSEA. V trimming: 7 bases; J trimming: 2 bases; junction bases outside the gene matches: 10. This CDR3 has 14 residues.

The gene calls are TRBV25-1 and TRBJ2-1; 7 nucleotides agree with TRBD2. The V segment lost 1 base and the J segment 4 bases; nucleotides outside the gene matches: 13. Germline values: CDR1 MGHDK, CDR2 SYGVNS. CDR3 length: 18 residues. The CDR3 DNA follows: TGTGCCAGCAGTGAATTTGGCCTAGCGGCGGCGTCATACAATGAGCAGTTCTTC. The encoded protein is CASSEFGLAAASYNEQFF.

This clone has a single count. The rearrangement joins TRBV5-1 to TRBJ1-1; tentative D call: TRBD1 (6 bases). Trimming removed 0 bases at V and 12 bases at J, with 15 bases between. Germline V CDR1 and CDR2: SGHRS, YFSETQ. The CDR3 is 13 residues long. The CDR3 loop is CASSLGQATETFF. The DNA for the CDR3 is TGCGCCAGCAGCTTGGGACAGGCCACCGAGACTTTCTTT.

The CDR3 loop reads CAWNPGDNEKLFF. CDR3 bases: TGTGCCTGGAACCCAGGGGATAATGAAAAACTGTTTTTT. The chain carries TRBV30 and TRBJ1-4; TRBD1 might be the D (6 bases). This CDR3 region has 13 residues. Looked up from germline, CDR1 is GTSNPN and CDR2 is SVGIG (reference sequence). V lost 4 bases, J lost 4 bases, and 10 bases lay in between.

This clone came up once. The chain carries TRBV4-1 and TRBJ1-6; D is ambiguous. CDR3 length: 16 amino acids. CDR1 and CDR2 from the germline V gene are MGHRA and YSYEKL. Trimming took 6 bases from V and 1 from J, leaving 13 bases between them. The CDR3 region is CASSPGGGSYNSPLHF. In DNA form, the CDR3 reads TGCGCCAGCAGTCCTGGAGGAGGGTCCTATAATTCACCCCTCCACTTT.

The genes are TRBV6-6 and TRBJ2-7; 10 positions match TRBD1. The germline gives CDR1 MNHNY, CDR2 SVGAGI (reference sequence). V lost 5 bases and J lost 6; bases outside the gene matches: 7. This CDR3 contains 14 residues. CDR3 sequence (DNA): TGTGCCAGCAGTATCGGACAGGGGGGGTTCGAGCAGTACTTC. This sequence encodes CASSIGQGGFEQYF.

This clone has a single count. CDR3 sequence: CASSQGHTANEKLFF. The DNA for the CDR3 is TGCGCCAGCAGCCAAGGGCACACCGCCAATGAAAAACTGTTTTTT. This chain links TRBV4-1 with TRBJ1-4; D gene unclear. The CDR3 is 15 amino acids. The V and J ends lost 1 base and 5 bases respectively, with 11 bases between them. Germline CDR1 is MGHRA and CDR2 is YSYEKL.

The chain links TRBV7-2 to TRBJ2-7; D is ambiguous. This CDR3 spans 14 amino acids. V was cut by 6 bases and J by 0 bases, with 12 bases left in between. CDR1 SGHTA and CDR2 FQGNSA come from the germline V gene. The CDR3 nucleotides are TGTGCCAGCAGTCAGATAGGTGGCTCCTACGAGCAGTACGTC. Translating gives CASSQIGGSYEQYV.

The chain employs TRBV7-9 and TRBJ2-7; D gene ambiguous. CDR1 is SEHNR, CDR2 FQNEAQ, per germline (reference sequence). CDR3 length equals 14 residues. The ends were cut back, 4 bases at V and 3 bases at J, with 13 bases in the middle. The CDR3 DNA sequence: TGTGCCAGCAGCTCCAGCCTGGTCTTCTACGAGCAGTACTTC. It yields the protein CASSSSLVFYEQYF.

The chain joins TRBV6-5 to TRBJ1-1; D gene unclear. Germline CDR1 and CDR2: MNHEY and SVGAGI. V lost 0 bases and J lost 6, with 14 bases in between. The CDR3 loop spans 15 amino acids. The CDR3 region is CASSYSTGFKAEAFF. Here the CDR3 DNA reads TGTGCCAGCAGTTACTCGACTGGTTTTAAGGCTGAAGCTTTCTTT.

The chain recombines TRBV1 with TRBJ2-5; TRBD2 reflects the table's D call only, with no check against the DNA. TRBV1 is termed a pseudogene. The CDR3 sequence is 19 residues long. For the CDR3, the DNA is TGCACCAGCAGCCAAGATCGGGCTAGCGGGAGGGCCCTGGAAGAGACCCAGTACTTC. Its protein product is CTSSQDRASGRALEETQYF.

This clone was seen only a few times. The chain is built from TRBV5-4 and TRBJ1-1; no clear D gene. Looked up from germline, CDR1 is SGHNT and CDR2 is YYREEE (reference sequence). This CDR3 has 14 amino acids. V was pared by 1 base and J by 0 bases, with 7 bases between. The CDR3 DNA is TGTGCCAGCAGCTTGTGGGAGATGAACACTGAAGCTTTCTTT. It specifies CASSLWEMNTEAFF.

This chain links TRBV14 with TRBJ2-7, with TRBD2 identical over 8 bases. V dropped 3 bases and J dropped 6; count of bases not matched to a gene: 4. Germline CDR1 is SGHDN and CDR2 is FVKESK. The CDR3 runs 13 residues. Written as DNA, the CDR3 is TGTGCCAGCAGCCATTCCAGCGGGAGCGAGCAGTACGTC. It translates to CASSHSSGSEQYV.

V is TRBV30 and J is TRBJ1-1; no firm D call. The germline V and J ends were trimmed by 2 bases and 6 bases, with 4 bases remaining between them. CDR3 length: 10 residues. Germline V gene sequence: CDR1 GTSNPN, CDR2 SVGIG (reference sequence). CDR3 in amino acids: CAWSTAEAFF. As DNA, the CDR3 is TGTGCCTGGAGTACCGCTGAAGCTTTCTTT.

This chain links TRBV4-1 with TRBJ2-3; either TRBD1 or TRBD2 may supply D (6 bases each). The CDR3 runs to 15 residues. CDR1 is MGHRA, CDR2 YSYEKL, per germline. V was clipped by 2 bases and J by 4 bases, with 13 bases between them. CDR3 coding DNA: TGCGCCAGCAGCCAAAAGACAGGAGGGGCAGATACGCAGTATTTT. This translates into CASSQKTGGADTQYF.

This rearrangement joins TRBV28 to TRBJ1-2; possibly TRBD1 for D (5 bases). With 5 bases removed from V and 3 bases from J, the gap between germline ends came to 13 bases. The CDR3 is 14 amino acids. CDR1 is MDHEN, CDR2 SYDVKM, per germline. The CDR3 DNA reads TGTGCCAGCAGTCCCCAGGGATCGTACTATGGCTACACCTTC. Its protein product is CASSPQGSYYGYTF.

This clone came up a few times. This rearrangement joins TRBV13 to TRBJ1-3; 9 bases fit TRBD1. Trimming cost V 5 bases and J 3 bases; bases outside gene matches: 11. The germline V gene encodes CDR1 PRHDT and CDR2 FYEKMQ (reference sequence). The CDR3 runs to 17 residues. CDR3: CASSHTSQGALGNTIYF. CDR3 nucleotides: TGTGCCAGCAGCCATACCTCACAGGGGGCGCTTGGAAACACCATATATTTT.

The chain uses TRBV21-1 and TRBJ2-7; the table calls TRBD1, which could not be checked here. TRBV21-1 is reported as a pseudogene. The length of the CDR3 is 15 residues. CDR3 loop: CASPGRDREPYEQYV. CDR3 DNA: TGTGCCAGCCCGGGGCGGGACAGGGAACCTTACGAGCAGTACGTC.